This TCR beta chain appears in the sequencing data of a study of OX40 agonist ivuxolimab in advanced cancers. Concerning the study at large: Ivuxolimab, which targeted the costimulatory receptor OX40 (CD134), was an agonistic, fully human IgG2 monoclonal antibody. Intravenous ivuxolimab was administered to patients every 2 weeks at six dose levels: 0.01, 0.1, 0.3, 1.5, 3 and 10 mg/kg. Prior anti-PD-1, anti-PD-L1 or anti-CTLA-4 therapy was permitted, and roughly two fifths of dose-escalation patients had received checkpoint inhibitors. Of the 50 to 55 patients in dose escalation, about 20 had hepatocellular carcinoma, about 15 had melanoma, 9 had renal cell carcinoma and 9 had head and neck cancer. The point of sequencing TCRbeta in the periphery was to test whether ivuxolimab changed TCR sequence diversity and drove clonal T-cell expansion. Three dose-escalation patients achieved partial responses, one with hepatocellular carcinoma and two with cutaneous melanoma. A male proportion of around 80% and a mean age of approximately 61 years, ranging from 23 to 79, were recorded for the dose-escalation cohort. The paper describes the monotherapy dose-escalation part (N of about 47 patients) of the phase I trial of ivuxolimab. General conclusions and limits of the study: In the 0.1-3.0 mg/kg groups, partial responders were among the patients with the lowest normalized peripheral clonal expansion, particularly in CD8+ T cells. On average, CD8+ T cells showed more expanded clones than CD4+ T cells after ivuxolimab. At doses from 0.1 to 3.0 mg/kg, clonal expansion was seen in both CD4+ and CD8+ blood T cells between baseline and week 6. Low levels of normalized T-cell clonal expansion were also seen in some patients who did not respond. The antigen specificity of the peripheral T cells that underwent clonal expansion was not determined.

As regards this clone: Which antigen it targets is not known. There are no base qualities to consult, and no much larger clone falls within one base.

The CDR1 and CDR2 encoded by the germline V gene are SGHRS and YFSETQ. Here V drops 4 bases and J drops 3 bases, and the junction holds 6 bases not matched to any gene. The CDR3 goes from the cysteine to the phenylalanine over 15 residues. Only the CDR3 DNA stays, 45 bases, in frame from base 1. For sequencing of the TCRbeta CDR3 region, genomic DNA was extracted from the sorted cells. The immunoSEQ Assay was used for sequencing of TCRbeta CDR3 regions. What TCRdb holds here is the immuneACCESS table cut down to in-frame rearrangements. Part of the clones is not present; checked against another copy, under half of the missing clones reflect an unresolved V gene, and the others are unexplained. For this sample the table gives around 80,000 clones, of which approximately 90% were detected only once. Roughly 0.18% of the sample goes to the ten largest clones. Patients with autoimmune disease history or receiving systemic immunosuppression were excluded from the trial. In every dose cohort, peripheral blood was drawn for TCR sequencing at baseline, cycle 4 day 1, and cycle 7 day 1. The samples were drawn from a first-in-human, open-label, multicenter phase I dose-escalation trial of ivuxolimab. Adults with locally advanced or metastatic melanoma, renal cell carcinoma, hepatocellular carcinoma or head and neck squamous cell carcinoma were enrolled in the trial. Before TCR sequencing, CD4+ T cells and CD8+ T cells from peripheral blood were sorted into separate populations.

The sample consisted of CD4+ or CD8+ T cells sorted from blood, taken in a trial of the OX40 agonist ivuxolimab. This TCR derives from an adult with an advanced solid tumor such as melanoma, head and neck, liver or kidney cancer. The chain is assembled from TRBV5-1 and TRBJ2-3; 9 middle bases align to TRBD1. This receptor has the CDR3 CASSARDRVTDTQYF. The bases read TGCGCCAGCAGCGCCCGGGACAGGGTAACAGATACGCAGTATTTT.